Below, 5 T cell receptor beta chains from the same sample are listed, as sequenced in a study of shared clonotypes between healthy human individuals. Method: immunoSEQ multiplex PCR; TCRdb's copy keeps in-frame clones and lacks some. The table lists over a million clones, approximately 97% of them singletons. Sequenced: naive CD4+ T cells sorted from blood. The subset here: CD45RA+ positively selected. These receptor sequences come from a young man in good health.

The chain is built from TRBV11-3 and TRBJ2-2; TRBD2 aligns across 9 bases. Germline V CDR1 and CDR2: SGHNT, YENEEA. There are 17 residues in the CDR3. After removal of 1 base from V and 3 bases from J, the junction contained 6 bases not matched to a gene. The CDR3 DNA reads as TGTGCCAGCAGCTTAGCCCTAGCGGGAAAATACACCGGGGAGCTGTTTTTT. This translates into CASSLALAGKYTGELFF.

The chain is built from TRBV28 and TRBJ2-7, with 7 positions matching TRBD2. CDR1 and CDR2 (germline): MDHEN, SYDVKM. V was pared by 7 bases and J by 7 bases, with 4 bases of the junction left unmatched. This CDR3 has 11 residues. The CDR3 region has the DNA TGTGCCAGCACCGCGGGAGTTGAGCAGTACTTC. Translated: CASTAGVEQYF.

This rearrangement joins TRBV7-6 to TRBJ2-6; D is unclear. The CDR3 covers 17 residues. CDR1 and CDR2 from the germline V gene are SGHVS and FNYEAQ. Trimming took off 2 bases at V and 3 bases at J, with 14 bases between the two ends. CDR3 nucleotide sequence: TGTGCCAGCAGCTTAAATCAAATTGACTTTGGGGCCAACGTCCTGACTTTC. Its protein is CASSLNQIDFGANVLTF.

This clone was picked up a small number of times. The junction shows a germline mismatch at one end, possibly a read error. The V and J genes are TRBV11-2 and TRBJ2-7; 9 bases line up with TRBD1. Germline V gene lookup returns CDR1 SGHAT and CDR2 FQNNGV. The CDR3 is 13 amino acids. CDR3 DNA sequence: TGTGCCAGCAGCCCTCGGCCGGGACAGGGAATGCACTTC. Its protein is CASSPRPGQGMHF.

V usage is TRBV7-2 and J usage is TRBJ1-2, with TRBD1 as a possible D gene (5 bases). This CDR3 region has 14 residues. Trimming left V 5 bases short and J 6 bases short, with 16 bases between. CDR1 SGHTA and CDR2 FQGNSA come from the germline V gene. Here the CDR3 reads CASSKFPGTDGYTF. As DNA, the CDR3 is TGTGCCAGCAGCAAATTCCCCGGGACCGATGGCTACACCTTC.